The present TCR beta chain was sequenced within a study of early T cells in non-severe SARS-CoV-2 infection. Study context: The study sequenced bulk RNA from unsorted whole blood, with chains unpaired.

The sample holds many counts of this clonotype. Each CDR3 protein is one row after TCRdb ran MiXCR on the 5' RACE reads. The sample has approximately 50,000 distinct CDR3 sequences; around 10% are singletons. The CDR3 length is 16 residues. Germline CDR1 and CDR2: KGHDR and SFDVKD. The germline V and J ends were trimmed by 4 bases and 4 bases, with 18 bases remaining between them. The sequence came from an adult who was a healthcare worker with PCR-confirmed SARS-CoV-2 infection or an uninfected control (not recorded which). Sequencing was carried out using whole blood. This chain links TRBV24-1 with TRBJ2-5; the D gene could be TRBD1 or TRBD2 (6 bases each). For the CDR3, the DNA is TGTGCCACCAGTGACCCCACCGCCGGGGGCTTAGAGACCCAGTACTTC. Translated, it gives CATSDPTAGGLETQYF.